Sequencing of this T cell receptor beta chain was carried out in a study of T cells in Graves' hyperthyroidism and ophthalmopathy. Points from the study as a whole: Expanded thyroid clonotypes (above 0.001) were mostly also found in blood.

These patients, aged 18 to 65, had recently diagnosed hyperthyroidism lasting under 2 months. The authors took PBMCs from 10 ml fresh peripheral blood. TCR beta CDR3 regions were amplified from RNA. First-round RT-PCR targeting the TCR CDR3 was performed with the HTBI primer set. MiXCR was run by TCRdb on the multiplex PCR reads, yielding one entry per CDR3 protein. The table lists 400,000 to 600,000 distinct CDR3 sequences, more than 20% of them singletons. The germline V gene has CDR1 KGHDR and CDR2 SFDVKD. CDR3 length: 13 residues. With 6 bases removed from V and 5 bases from J, the gap between germline ends came to 12 bases. In regard to this clonotype: Antigen: not known. Since a much larger clone is just one base distant, this may be a read error.

J is TRBJ1-2 and V is TRBV24-1; D is ambiguous. The source material was blood. This receptor was obtained from a man aged 18 to 29 with Graves' hyperthyroidism. The CDR3 loop reads CATSSGIFYGYTF. CDR3 nucleotide sequence: TGTGCCACCAGTTCCGGGATATTTTATGGCTACACCTTC.